This T cell receptor beta chain was retrieved from a study of breast tumors, draining lymph nodes, adjacent tissues. The V and J ends lost 3 bases and 7 bases respectively, with 10 bases between them. The CDR3 spans 13 residues. This clonotype was recorded at least ten times. Antigen specificity is unknown. One entry per CDR3 protein results from TCRdb running MiXCR on the multiplex PCR reads. The sample carries 60,000 to 75,000 distinct CDR3 sequences, 57% recorded once. Broader study findings: Most tumor T cells seemingly derive from lymph node, then expand in tumor. Luminal-like breast cancer showed significantly higher tumor–nontumor repertoire similarity than basal-like. Compared with lymph nodes, tumors were less diverse; compared with nontumor tissue, more.

This TCR came from a female donor with breast cancer. Some clones in this sample may be carry-over from other donors' samples. The chain links TRBV12-3 or TRBV12-4 to TRBJ2-1, with no clear D. The sequenced material came from breast tumor tissue. Written as DNA, the CDR3 is TGTGCCAGCAGTTTTTATGGAGCTAATGAGCAGTTCTTC. Encoded protein: CASSFYGANEQFF.